Each of the 2 T cell receptor beta chains below was sequenced from the same sample in a study of OX40 agonist ivuxolimab in advanced cancers. Some clones are missing from TCRdb's copy, which holds only in-frame ones; the method was immunoSEQ multiplex PCR. Of around 66,000 clones listed, about nine tenths were seen once; the top ten hold around 2.2%. Material: CD4+ or CD8+ T cells sorted from blood, obtained in a trial of the OX40 agonist ivuxolimab. The receptors shown here come from an adult with an advanced solid tumor such as melanoma, head and neck, liver or kidney cancer.

The rearrangement uses TRBV19 and TRBJ1-5; weak D call: TRBD1 (5 bases). From germline, CDR1 is LNHDA and CDR2 SQIVND (reference sequence). Trimming stripped 6 bases from V and 2 bases from J, with 14 bases between. The CDR3 extends over 15 amino acids. The CDR3 DNA follows: TGTGCCAGTAGAAACTTAGGGGAGGGCAATCAGCCCCAGCATTTT. Residues: CASRNLGEGNQPQHF.

This clone came up once. The chain employs TRBV27 and TRBJ1-5; possible D gene TRBD1, 5 bases. The CDR3 covers 15 residues. Germline-derived CDR1 and CDR2 are MNHEY and SMNVEV (reference sequence). V lost 4 bases, J lost 2 bases, and 12 bases lay in between. The CDR3 sequence: CASSSQGGGNQPQHF. The DNA of the CDR3 is TGTGCCAGCAGTTCTCAGGGAGGGGGCAATCAGCCCCAGCATTTT.